Following are 14 T cell receptor beta chains from one sample sequenced in a study of human T cells and chemical hapten exposure. Time point in this sample: patch test 1, 2 weeks after DPC sensitization. The treatment here: therapeutic diphenylcyclopropenone sensitization with weekly scalp DPC. MiXCR was run by TCRdb on the RACE reads, yielding one entry per CDR3 protein. Of approximately 340,000 distinct CDR3 sequences in the sample, around 7% were seen once. The source material was whole blood, sampled in connection with sensitization to the hapten diphenylcyclopropenone (DPC). The receptors were gathered from a woman aged 18-29 years with alopecia areata. Some clones in this sample may be carry-over from other donors' samples.

At least ten counts were recorded for this clonotype. This chain uses TRBV6-2 or TRBV6-3 with TRBJ2-7, with D perhaps TRBD2 (5 bases). The germline V gene encodes CDR1 MNHEY and CDR2 SVGEGT. V was cut by 5 bases and J by 6 bases, with 20 bases left in between. This CDR3 region has 15 residues. The CDR3 nucleotides read TGTGCCAGCAGTCCGCTAGTCGGCGGGCCCTCCGAGCAGTACTTC. This translates into CASSPLVGGPSEQYF.

This clonotype was observed many times. The chain combines TRBV4-3 with TRBJ2-3; D gene uncertain. Germline assignment: CDR1 LGHNA and CDR2 YSLEER. Trimming removed 0 bases from V and 2 bases from J, with 12 bases in between. The CDR3 has 16 amino acids. CDR3 coding DNA: TGCGCCAGCAGCCAAGAGTACAGCGTAGTCACAGATACGCAGTATTTT. Translation gives CASSQEYSVVTDTQYF.

This clonotype was seen a few times. The gene calls are TRBV12-3 or TRBV12-4 and TRBJ2-7; 10 nucleotides match TRBD1. With 5 bases clipped from V and 5 bases from J, the junction kept 3 bases outside the gene matches. The CDR3 contains 13 residues. The CDR3 bases are TGTGCCAGCAGTCCGGGACAGGGGCACGAGCAGTACTTC. It yields the protein CASSPGQGHEQYF.

The CDR3 DNA reads TGTGCCAGCAGTCCCCAGGGGGGCTACGGAGGATACGAGCAGTACTTC. This codes for CASSPQGGYGGYEQYF. V gene TRBV12-3 or TRBV12-4 combines with J gene TRBJ2-7, with D possibly being TRBD1 (7 bases). The V end was cut by 5 bases, the J end by 4 bases, with 21 bases between. CDR3 length: 16 amino acids.

CDR3 amino acids: CASSVVGGQGETQYF. As DNA, the CDR3 is TGTGCCAGCAGCGTAGTAGGGGGGCAGGGAGAGACCCAGTACTTC. The chain joins TRBV9 to TRBJ2-5; D tentatively reads TRBD1 or TRBD2 (6 bases each). V lost 0 bases and J lost 4, with 13 bases in between. The germline V gene has CDR1 SGDLS and CDR2 YYNGEE. This CDR3 is 15 amino acids long.

This clonotype was observed at least ten times. The V gene is TRBV7-8, the J gene TRBJ2-3; the match to TRBD2 covers 8 bases. The trim removed 0 bases at V and 2 bases at J, leaving 4 bases unmatched. The CDR3 length is 16 residues. From germline, CDR1 is SGHVS and CDR2 FQNEAQ. The CDR3 DNA follows: TGTGCCAGCAGCTTAGCGAGCGGGGGTATCACAGATACGCAGTATTTT. It codes for CASSLASGGITDTQYF.

The chain combines TRBV9 with TRBJ2-2; 8 bases agree with TRBD1. The CDR3 consists of 15 residues. Looked up from germline, CDR1 is SGDLS and CDR2 is YYNGEE. V lost 5 bases and J lost 1; bases outside the gene matches: 4. CDR3 loop: CASSFGTGNTGELFF. The CDR3 nucleotides read TGTGCCAGCAGTTTCGGGACAGGGAACACCGGGGAGCTGTTTTTT. Combining the CDR3 with reference TRBV9 and TRBJ2-2 gives the whole variable domain DSGVTQTPKHLITATGQRVTLRCSPRSGDLSVYWYQQSLDQGLQFLIQYYNGEERAKGNILERFSAQQFPDLHSELNLSSLELGDSALYFCASSFGTGNTGELFFGEGSRLTVL.

This clonotype was seen more than once but under ten times. CDR3 region: CASSPGHRDSYEQYF. The CDR3 DNA reads as TGCGCCAGCAGCCCGGGACACCGAGATTCCTACGAGCAGTACTTC. This chain connects TRBV5-1 to TRBJ2-7, with a tentative D call TRBD1 (6 bases). V was clipped by 4 bases and J by 1 base, with 15 bases between them. Germline V gene lookup returns CDR1 SGHRS and CDR2 YFSETQ. CDR3 length equals 15 residues. The full variable domain, in which reference TRBV5-1 and TRBJ2-7 provide the parts outside the CDR3, is KAGVTQTPRYLIKTRGQQVTLSCSPISGHRSVSWYQQTPGQGLQFLFEYFSETQRNKGNFPGRFSGRQFSNSRSEMNVSTLELGDSALYLCASSPGHRDSYEQYFGPGTRLTVT.

CDR3 region: CASRLEGDWSGANVLTF. The CDR3 DNA reads TGTGCCAGCAGATTAGAAGGGGATTGGTCTGGGGCCAACGTCCTGACTTTC. The chain combines TRBV21-1 with TRBJ2-6; TRBD1 is taken as the D call from the table, unchecked against the DNA. TRBV21-1 is a listed pseudogene. The CDR3 sequence is 17 residues long.

This clonotype has more than one count but fewer than ten. V is TRBV29-1 and J is TRBJ1-1; D remains ambiguous. V was clipped by 5 bases and J by 1 base, with 11 bases between them. The CDR3 consists of 13 residues. Germline loops: CDR1 SQVTM, CDR2 ANQGSEA. DNA of the CDR3: TGCAGCGTTCATCCACAGCCGAACACTGAAGCTTTCTTT. Translation: CSVHPQPNTEAFF.

This clonotype was observed a handful of times. V gene TRBV6-5 combines with J gene TRBJ1-1; no definite D call. Germline V gene sequence: CDR1 MNHEY, CDR2 SVGAGI. V lost 7 bases to trimming and J lost 10 bases, with 16 bases between them. CDR3 length: 12 residues. The CDR3 region is CASMTPGRGAFF. The CDR3 DNA reads as TGTGCCAGCATGACCCCCGGTCGTGGAGCTTTCTTT.

Turning to this clonotype: A read error is possible here, since a much larger clone lies one base away. The rearrangement links TRBV20-1 to TRBJ2-7, with D unresolved. The CDR3 has 14 residues. Per germline, CDR1 DFQATT and CDR2 SNEGSKA (reference sequence). V was trimmed by 0 bases and J by 3 bases, leaving 12 bases between them. Written as DNA, the CDR3 is TGCAGTGCTAGAGATATTGGTAGAGTCTACGAGCAGTACTTC. Its translation is CSARDIGRVYEQYF.

The J gene is TRBJ1-1, the V gene TRBV3-1, with a tentative D call TRBD1 (6 bases). The CDR3 is 15 amino acids. The germline V and J ends were trimmed by 4 bases and 7 bases, with 19 bases remaining between them. Germline CDR1 reads LGHDT; CDR2 reads YNNKEL (reference sequence). In DNA, the CDR3 is TGTGCCAGCAGCCCGACAGGTGAGGGGAGGAGTGAAGCTTTCTTT. It encodes CASSPTGEGRSEAFF.

This clonotype was counted ten times or more. This sequence joins TRBV12-3 or TRBV12-4 and TRBJ2-7; D is unclear. Between the trimmed V and J ends, which lost 1 base and 7 bases, there was a span of 11 bases. The CDR3 has 13 residues. The chain's CDR3 is CASSLGALQEQYF. The CDR3 coding sequence is TGTGCCAGCAGTTTAGGGGCCCTCCAGGAGCAGTACTTC.